Following are 27 T cell receptor beta chains from one sample sequenced in a study of blood T cell repertoires in COVID-19. Only in-frame clones appear in the TCRdb table, and some are missing; sequencing was by immunoSEQ multiplex PCR. This table holds around 340,000 clones, almost 90% found once. The sequencing sample was made of PBMCs or T cells enriched from blood (not recorded which). These receptors were collected from a woman in her twenties or thirties who had been exposed to COVID-19.

The chain uses TRBV18 and TRBJ1-4; D is unclear. Germline CDR1 is KGHSH and CDR2 is LQKENI. Trimming stripped 3 bases from V and 8 bases from J, with 10 bases between. The CDR3 sequence is 13 residues long. In DNA form, the CDR3 reads TGTGCCAGCTCACCGGGGAGACAAGAAAAACTGTTTTTT. Protein sequence: CASSPGRQEKLFF.

In DNA form, the CDR3 reads TGCAGTGCTAGACCTACTTTGTCGCAGTATTTT. Amino acid sequence: CSARPTLSQYF. The chain combines TRBV20-1 with TRBJ2-3; no definite D call. Germline V gives CDR1 DFQATT, CDR2 SNEGSKA (reference sequence). The CDR3 sequence is 11 residues long. V dropped 2 bases and J dropped 10 bases, with 10 bases sitting between them.

The chain combines TRBV2 with TRBJ1-5, with TRBD1 as a possible D gene (6 bases). The CDR3 has 15 amino acids. Germline CDR1 SNHLY, CDR2 FYNNEI. Trimming stripped 6 bases from V and 4 bases from J, with 16 bases between. CDR3 region: CASSGGGDSNQPQHF. In nucleotides, the CDR3 is TGTGCCAGCAGCGGAGGGGGGGATTCTAATCAGCCCCAGCATTTT. The full variable domain, rest sourced from reference TRBV2 and TRBJ1-5, is EPEVTQTPSHQVTQMGQEVILRCVPISNHLYFYWYRQILGQKVEFLVSFYNNEISEKSEIFDDQFSVERPDGSNFTLKIRSTKLEDSAMYFCASSGGGDSNQPQHFGDGTRLSIL.

The chain recombines TRBV19 with TRBJ1-2; 8 nucleotides match TRBD1. The V gene end was trimmed by 5 bases and the J gene end by 6 bases; junction bases not matched to a gene: 5. Germline V gene lookup returns CDR1 LNHDA and CDR2 SQIVND (reference sequence). The CDR3 has 13 residues. CDR3 sequence: CASSPRGLHGYTF. The CDR3 nucleotides are TGTGCCAGTAGTCCCAGGGGGCTTCATGGCTACACCTTC.

The CDR3, as DNA: TGCGCCAGCAGCTTGGGGGACAGGGGCGATGAGCAGTTCTTC. It specifies CASSLGDRGDEQFF. The V gene is TRBV5-1, the J gene TRBJ2-1; 10 positions match TRBD1. CDR1 is SGHRS, CDR2 YFSETQ, per germline. V lost 0 bases, J lost 8 bases, and 2 bases stayed unmatched. The CDR3 covers 14 residues.

The V and J genes are TRBV7-3 and TRBJ2-5, with 14 bases that match TRBD2. Germline V gene lookup returns CDR1 SGHTA and CDR2 FQGTGA. The V segment lost 5 bases and the J segment 5 bases; nucleotides outside the gene matches: 4. The CDR3 sequence is 15 residues long. The CDR3 DNA follows: TGTGCCAGCAGCCGGGGACTAGCGGGAGTGGAGACCCAGTACTTC. Protein product: CASSRGLAGVETQYF.

The V and J genes are TRBV7-2 and TRBJ2-7; D possibly corresponds to TRBD1 (5 bases). Germline values: CDR1 SGHTA, CDR2 FQGNSA. The CDR3 consists of 14 residues. Trimming cost V 1 base and J 3 bases, with 10 bases left between them. Written as DNA, the CDR3 is TGTGCCAGCAGCTTAGATACCACAGGCTACGAGCAGTACTTC. Protein: CASSLDTTGYEQYF.

The rearrangement links TRBV28 to TRBJ2-7; D not resolved. Germline values: CDR1 MDHEN, CDR2 SYDVKM. This CDR3 spans 8 amino acids. CDR3 in amino acids: CGAYEQYF. CDR3 DNA: TGTGGGGCATACGAGCAGTACTTC. Full variable domain (rest looked up from reference TRBV28 and TRBJ2-7): DVKVTQSSRYLVKRTGEKVFLECVQDMDHENMFWYRQDPGLGLRLIYFSYDVKMKEKGDIPEGYSVSREKKERFSLILESASTNQTSMYLCGAYEQYFGPGTRLTVT.

V and J are TRBV29-1 and TRBJ1-2; 7 bases line up with TRBD1. From germline, CDR1 is SQVTM and CDR2 ANQGSEA. This CDR3 is 13 amino acids long. The CDR3 loop reads CALRGEGGSGYTF. In DNA form, the CDR3 reads TGCGCCCTACGTGGTGAAGGGGGCTCTGGCTACACCTTC.

The rearrangement joins TRBV28 to TRBJ2-1, with TRBD2 matching over 7 bases. V was clipped by 7 bases and J by 4 bases; unmatched bases: 10. The CDR3 consists of 15 residues. Germline CDR1 MDHEN, CDR2 SYDVKM. DNA of the CDR3: TGTGCCAGCAAGGTCAGCGGGGTAGGTTACAATGAGCAGTTCTTC. It codes for CASKVSGVGYNEQFF.

V is TRBV19 and J is TRBJ2-2, with D perhaps matching TRBD1 (6 bases). CDR1 is LNHDA and CDR2 is SQIVND in the germline V gene (reference sequence). V shed 11 bases and J shed 0 bases, with 16 bases lying between them. CDR3 length equals 15 residues. The CDR3 DNA reads TGTGCCGGCTCCCAAGGGGGTTCGAACACCGGGGAGCTGTTTTTT. Encoded protein: CAGSQGGSNTGELFF.

The chain couples TRBV19 to TRBJ2-7; D perhaps matches TRBD1 (6 bases). This CDR3 contains 15 residues. CDR1 is LNHDA and CDR2 is SQIVND in the germline V gene (reference sequence). V lost 1 base and J 5 bases, leaving 15 bases between the germline ends. This CDR3 reads CASSIVGRGFHEQYF. The CDR3 DNA follows: TGTGCCAGTAGTATAGTCGGCAGGGGTTTCCACGAGCAGTACTTC.

V gene TRBV30 combines with J gene TRBJ1-6, with 10 positions matching TRBD1. The CDR3 contains 14 residues. The germline V gene has CDR1 GTSNPN and CDR2 SVGIG (reference sequence). The J segment lost 7 bases and the V segment lost 1 base, leaving 1 base of the junction unmatched. CDR3 region: CAWSGDRGNSPLHF. CDR3 in DNA: TGTGCCTGGAGTGGGGACAGGGGAAATTCACCCCTCCACTTT.

The chain joins TRBV18 to TRBJ2-7; TRBD1 agrees at 7 bases. In germline, CDR1 is KGHSH, CDR2 LQKENI. Trimming removed 4 bases from V and 4 bases from J; junction bases left unmatched: 13. This CDR3 is 16 amino acids long. In nucleotides, the CDR3 is TGTGCCAGCTCACTGGGCGTACAGGGGAATGGGTACGAGCAGTACTTC. This codes for CASSLGVQGNGYEQYF.

The chain couples TRBV27 to TRBJ1-6; 7 nucleotides agree with TRBD1. This CDR3 is built from 15 residues. The J segment lost 7 bases and the V segment lost 6 bases, leaving 9 bases of the junction unmatched. Looked up from germline, CDR1 is MNHEY and CDR2 is SMNVEV (reference sequence). The CDR3 reads CASRGTGALNSPLHF. In DNA, the CDR3 is TGTGCCAGCAGGGGTACAGGGGCTCTAAATTCACCCCTCCACTTT.

The genes are TRBV28 and TRBJ1-3; 7 bases map to TRBD1. The CDR3 has 14 residues. Germline trimming cut 6 bases from V and 3 bases from J; bases unmatched to any gene: 5. Germline CDR1 MDHEN, CDR2 SYDVKM. The CDR3 region has the DNA TGTGCCAGCAGCCCCGGGACAGTTGGAAACACCATATATTTT. Translating it yields CASSPGTVGNTIYF.

The chain joins TRBV4-2 to TRBJ1-1, with D maybe TRBD1 (5 bases). V lost 3 bases and J lost 5, with 13 bases in between. This CDR3 has 14 amino acids. Germline CDR1 LGHNA, CDR2 YNFKEQ. DNA for the CDR3: TGTGCCAGCAGCCAGGGCAGGGAGGGTACTGAAGCTTTCTTT. This sequence encodes CASSQGREGTEAFF.

This chain links TRBV30 with TRBJ1-2; 8 nucleotides align to TRBD1. This CDR3 has 14 amino acids. After removal of 0 bases from V and 2 bases from J, the junction contained 2 bases not matched to a gene. Germline values: CDR1 GTSNPN, CDR2 SVGIG (reference sequence). The CDR3, as DNA: TGTGCCTGGAGTGTACAGGGGGAGAACTATGGCTACACCTTC. As protein: CAWSVQGENYGYTF.

The chain is built from TRBV18 and TRBJ2-2; 14 bases fit TRBD2. This CDR3 contains 19 residues. V dropped 2 bases and J dropped 5; count of bases not matched to a gene: 10. Germline-derived CDR1 and CDR2 are KGHSH and LQKENI. CDR3 sequence reads: CASSPRRRLAGGSTGELFF. DNA for the CDR3: TGTGCCAGCTCACCAAGACGCAGACTAGCGGGAGGGAGTACCGGGGAGCTGTTTTTT.

The J gene is TRBJ2-3, the V gene TRBV5-1, with a tentative D call TRBD1 (6 bases). Germline values: CDR1 SGHRS, CDR2 YFSETQ. This CDR3 contains 15 residues. Trimming cost V 1 base and J 2 bases, with 11 bases left between them. DNA of the CDR3: TGCGCCAGCAGCTTGTCGGGACAACCCACAGATACGCAGTATTTT. Protein product: CASSLSGQPTDTQYF.

The rearrangement links TRBV7-6 to TRBJ2-7, with TRBD1 identical over 8 bases. V lost 2 bases and J lost 2; bases outside the gene matches: 11. From germline, CDR1 is SGHVS and CDR2 FNYEAQ. This CDR3 spans 17 amino acids. CDR3: CASSLIRSGTGAYEQYF. CDR3 DNA sequence: TGTGCCAGCAGCTTAATCCGCTCCGGGACAGGAGCCTACGAGCAGTACTTC. Variable domain in full (rest from reference TRBV7-6 and TRBJ2-7): GAGVSQSPRYKVTKRGQDVALRCDPISGHVSLYWYRQALGQGPEFLTYFNYEAQQDKSGLPNDRFSAERPEGSISTLTIQRTEQRDSAMYRCASSLIRSGTGAYEQYFGPGTRLTVT.

The rearrangement uses TRBV11-3 and TRBJ2-1; TRBD2 agrees at 10 bases. The CDR3 is made up of 16 amino acids. Germline V gene lookup returns CDR1 SGHNT and CDR2 YENEEA. V trimming: 2 bases; J trimming: 9 bases; junction bases outside the gene matches: 10. CDR3 sequence reads: CASSLISGRGSGEQFF. In DNA form, the CDR3 reads TGTGCCAGCAGCTTAATCAGCGGGAGGGGATCTGGTGAGCAGTTCTTC.

V and J are TRBV19 and TRBJ1-5, with no clear D. Germline lookup yields CDR1 LNHDA and CDR2 SQIVND (reference sequence). V lost 6 bases to trimming and J lost 2 bases, with 14 bases between them. CDR3 size: 15 residues. The CDR3 DNA reads TGTGCCAGTAGCCACTATGAGCGTCGCAATCAGCCCCAGCATTTT. It encodes CASSHYERRNQPQHF.

This clone was counted once. This chain uses TRBV5-1 with TRBJ2-2; a weak D match, TRBD2 (5 bases). Per germline, CDR1 SGHRS and CDR2 YFSETQ. Trimming left V 5 bases short and J 0 bases short, with 17 bases between. This CDR3 has 17 amino acids. The CDR3 sequence: CASRSVPGNPNTGELFF. The CDR3 DNA reads as TGCGCCAGCAGATCTGTTCCGGGGAATCCGAACACCGGGGAGCTGTTTTTT.

V is TRBV18 and J is TRBJ2-7; D ambiguous. Germline CDR1 and CDR2: KGHSH and LQKENI. This CDR3 spans 14 amino acids. Deletions cut 1 base from V and 3 bases from J, with 10 bases between. CDR3 amino acids: CASSPLRQDYEQYF. DNA for the CDR3: TGTGCCAGCTCACCACTCCGGCAGGACTACGAGCAGTACTTC.

The rearrangement joins TRBV10-2 to TRBJ2-2, with 9 bases matching TRBD2. V lost 6 bases to trimming and J lost 2 bases; unmatched junction nucleotides: 4. The CDR3 totals 15 residues. The germline gives CDR1 WSHSY, CDR2 SAAADI. The CDR3 coding sequence is TGCGCCAGCAGGGCGACTAGCGGTAACACCGGGGAGCTGTTTTTT. This translates into CASRATSGNTGELFF.

To note about this clone: In the same sample, other DNA sequences code for this CDR3. The chain's CDR3 is CASSFRENYGYTF. Written as DNA, the CDR3 is TGTGCCAGCAGTTTCCGGGAGAACTATGGCTACACCTTC. The chain employs TRBV27 and TRBJ1-2; D is undetermined. V gave up 3 bases and J gave up 2 bases, with 7 bases separating them. Per germline, CDR1 MNHEY and CDR2 SMNVEV (reference sequence). The CDR3 covers 13 residues.